This T cell receptor beta chain was observed in a study of cytomegalovirus exposure and HLA in healthy donors. At the level of the study: From HLA-typed donors, an early data release held 70 million to 95 million unique TCRs.

Study-level points and caveats: 150 to 200 TCR beta chains were listed as cytomegalovirus-associated. A later analysis showed HLA-associated TCR beta chains outstripping equally common others in clonal expansion.

The PCR ran on 60 Vbeta and 13 Jbeta primers. Per the authors' pipeline: Later reanalysis found roughly 80 million unique TCR beta chains, roughly 10 million of them shared. The protocol was immunoSEQ multiplex PCR, while the TCRdb copy is restricted to in-frame clones and leaves out a portion. V, J and clone size are taken as reported in that table, and D and trimming were inferred from the DNA itself. The profile shows more than 65,000 clones, roughly 85% of them singletons. The CDR3 covers 17 residues. Losses at the gene ends were 1 base for V and 1 base for J; bases not matched to a gene: 7. Germline CDR1 MNHEY, CDR2 SMNVEV (reference sequence). On this clone itself: Antigen: not known.

The source is a female donor in good health and CMV-seronegative. This chain joins TRBV27 and TRBJ2-5; 9 nucleotides line up with TRBD2. The sequenced sample was PBMCs. The CDR3: CASSLYAGGPLQETQYF. The CDR3 nucleotides are TGTGCCAGCAGTTTATACGCGGGGGGGCCCCTCCAAGAGACCCAGTACTTC.